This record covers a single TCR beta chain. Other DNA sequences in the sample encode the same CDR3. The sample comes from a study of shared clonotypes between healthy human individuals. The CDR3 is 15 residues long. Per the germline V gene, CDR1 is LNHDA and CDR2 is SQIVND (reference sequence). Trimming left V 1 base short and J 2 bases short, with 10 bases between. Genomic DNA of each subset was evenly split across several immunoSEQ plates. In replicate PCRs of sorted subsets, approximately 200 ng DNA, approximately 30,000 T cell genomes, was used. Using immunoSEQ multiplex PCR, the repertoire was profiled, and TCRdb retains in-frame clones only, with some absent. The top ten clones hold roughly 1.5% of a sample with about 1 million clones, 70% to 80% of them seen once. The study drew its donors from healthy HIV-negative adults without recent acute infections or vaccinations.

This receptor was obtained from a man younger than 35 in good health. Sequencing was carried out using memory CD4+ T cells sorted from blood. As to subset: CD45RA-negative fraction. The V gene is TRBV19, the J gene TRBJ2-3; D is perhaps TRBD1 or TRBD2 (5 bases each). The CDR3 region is CASSIGGSSTDTQYF. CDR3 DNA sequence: TGTGCCAGTAGTATAGGGGGGTCATCCACAGATACGCAGTATTTT.